This TCR beta chain was sequenced in a study of shared clonotypes between healthy human individuals. Whole-study findings and limits: Generally, estimated richness proved larger in naive subsets than it did in memory subsets.

Germline lookup yields CDR1 MGHDK and CDR2 SYGVNS. V shed 4 bases, J shed 4 bases, and the junction held 9 bases outside the gene matches. The CDR3 contains 16 residues. The assay was carried out at the deep level. The method was immunoSEQ multiplex PCR; TCRdb's version includes in-frame clones alone and lacks a portion of them. The data contain more than 2,000,000 clones, 85% to 95% of them singletons. In regard to this clone: Antigen specificity is unknown.

The sequence was obtained from a man between 18 and 35 years old in good health. The gene calls are TRBV25-1 and TRBJ2-3; 9 nucleotides agree with TRBD1. Sequencing was carried out using naive CD4+ T cells sorted from blood. Noted subset: CD45RA+ positively selected. This CDR3 reads CASSAWDRAPADTQYF. CDR3 DNA sequence: TGTGCCAGCAGTGCCTGGGACAGGGCTCCCGCAGATACGCAGTATTTT. The whole variable domain, filled in from reference TRBV25-1 and TRBJ2-3, reads EADIYQTPRYLVIGTGKKITLECSQTMGHDKMYWYQQDPGMELHLIHYSYGVNSTEKGDLSSESTVSRIRTEHFPLTLESARPSHTSQYLCASSAWDRAPADTQYFGPGTRLTVL.